This T cell receptor (beta chain) appears in the sequencing data of a study of blood T cell repertoires in COVID-19. CDR1 and CDR2 (germline): SGHDT, YYEEEE. The CDR3 loop spans 14 amino acids. V lost 2 bases to trimming and J lost 4 bases; unmatched junction nucleotides: 6. Profiled with immunoSEQ multiplex PCR; TCRdb holds only in-frame clones, not every one. The sample consists of some 150,000 clones, approximately 83% of them appearing once. The clonotype was recovered from a woman aged 55-75 years with acute or convalescent COVID-19. The chain couples TRBV5-6 to TRBJ2-7; 7 bases map to TRBD1. The sample consisted of peripheral blood. The CDR3 DNA reads as TGTGCCAGCAGCTTCTTGACAGGGCCTTACGAGCAGTACTTC. This sequence encodes CASSFLTGPYEQYF.